Listed below are T cell receptor beta chains from one sample, sequenced in a study of cytotoxic CD8 clonotypes in ibrutinib-treated CLL. Only in-frame clones appear in the TCRdb table, and some are missing; sequencing was by immunoSEQ multiplex PCR. The sample contains 140,000 to 150,000 clones, approximately 80% of which appear only once. The sample in question was PBMCs, obtained after 24 months of ibrutinib treatment. These receptor sequences come from a human donor with chronic lymphocytic leukemia. The CDR3 runs from the conserved cysteine through the conserved F or W. The order of the fields is J gene, clone size, V gene, D gene, CDR3 DNA, CDR3 protein. The D gene is left open where the match is weak. The size field is filled for only some rows; it gives once, few, many or a size class.

TRBJ1-6,-,TRBV2,TRBD1,TGTGCCAGCAGTGAAGGCGGGACAGCAAATAATTCACCCCTCCACTTT,CASSEGGTANNSPLHF
TRBJ2-7,-,TRBV2,TRBD1,TGTGCCAGCAGCCCTGCGACAGGGGGCAGGGACGAGCAGTACTTC,CASSPATGGRDEQYF
TRBJ2-7,few,TRBV20-1,-,TGCAGTACGGGAAGGCCCTACGAGCAGTACTTC,CSTGRPYEQYF
TRBJ2-5,many,TRBV5-1,-,TGCGCCAGCAGCCCGGGACAAAAAGAGACCCAGTACTTC,CASSPGQKETQYF
TRBJ2-5,-,TRBV7-9,-,TGTGCCAGCACCCCACCGTGGGAGACCCAGTACTTC,CASTPPWETQYF
TRBJ1-3,-,TRBV28,-,TGTGCCAGCAGTCCCGTTCGGGGGGCTTCTGGAAACACCATATATTTT,CASSPVRGASGNTIYF
TRBJ1-4,-,TRBV5-6,-,TGTGCCAGCAAGGCGACGAGCCGAGATGATGAAAAACTGTTTTTT,CASKATSRDDEKLFF
TRBJ2-7,-,TRBV9,TRBD1,TGTGCCAGCAGCGTGGGACAGGGAAGGGATTACGAGCAGTACTTC,CASSVGQGRDYEQYF
TRBJ2-7,-,TRBV28,TRBD1,TGTGCCAGCAGTTGGCCTCAGGGGGCTAGCGAGCAGTACTTC,CASSWPQGASEQYF
TRBJ1-3,-,TRBV13,-,TGTGCCAGCAGCCCGGGCGTCAGGGGAGAGAATTTT,CASSPGVRGENF
TRBJ1-4,-,TRBV6-1,-,TGTGCCAGCAGTAGACTACCTGCAACTAATGAAAAACTGTTTTTT,CASSRLPATNEKLFF
TRBJ2-3,-,TRBV28,-,TGTGCCAGCAGTGCTACTAGCACAGATACGCAGTATTTT,CASSATSTDTQYF
TRBJ1-6,-,TRBV7-3,-,TGTGCCAGCAGTCTTACGGGGGCTTATAATTCACCCCTCCACTTT,CASSLTGAYNSPLHF